The 25 T cell receptor beta chains below were found in one sample sequenced in a study of T cell responses to AZD1222 COVID-19 vaccine (dated by TCRdb to about 2021). This specimen's time point label, interpreted: baseline before first vaccination. The library came from the immunoSEQ multiplex PCR assay. TCRdb re-hosts the immuneACCESS table, in-frame sequences only. Its copies lack some clones; in the studies checked, an unresolved V gene accounts for under half of them, and the cause for the rest is not known. This sample is represented by about 180,000 clones; about 86% of them were singletons. 7.7% of the sample is in the top ten clones. The starting material was peripheral blood, obtained on day 0 of AZD1222 vaccination. The receptor source for this set is an adult in good health.

The rearrangement uses TRBV19 and TRBJ1-2, with TRBD1 matching 9 bases. V was pared by 3 bases and J by 2 bases, with 4 bases of the junction left unmatched. CDR1 is LNHDA, CDR2 SQIVND, per germline (reference sequence). This CDR3 is 15 amino acids long. CDR3 DNA: TGTGCCAGTAGTATCACAGGGGGCGAGAACTATGGCTACACCTTC. Translation: CASSITGGENYGYTF.

This clone was observed a single time. The chain combines TRBV7-2 with TRBJ2-7; D not resolved. The CDR3 is 16 amino acids. Germline assignment: CDR1 SGHTA and CDR2 FQGNSA. The V end lost 5 bases, the J end lost 0 bases, and 17 bases lay between the germline ends. The CDR3: CASSSRRSTGSYEQYF. The DNA of the CDR3 is TGTGCCAGCAGCAGCAGACGAAGCACGGGCTCCTACGAGCAGTACTTC.

The CDR3 sequence: CAWSQGNQPQHF. CDR3 DNA sequence: TGTGCCTGGAGCCAGGGCAATCAGCCCCAGCATTTT. This chain joins TRBV30 and TRBJ1-5; no clear D gene. The length of the CDR3 is 12 residues. The germline gives CDR1 GTSNPN, CDR2 SVGIG (reference sequence). V was pared by 3 bases and J by 2 bases, with 5 bases between.

To note about this clone: The sample carries other DNA sequences with the same CDR3. The chain uses TRBV27 and TRBJ1-1; unclear D gene. V lost 2 bases to trimming and J lost 4 bases, with 8 bases between them. Germline V lookup: CDR1 MNHEY, CDR2 SMNVEV (reference sequence). The CDR3 length is 13 residues. CDR3 sequence: CASSLRGSTEAFF. The CDR3 DNA is TGTGCCAGCAGTTTACGGGGAAGCACTGAAGCTTTCTTT.

With regard to this clone: A read error may account for a junction end that differs from germline. The chain joins TRBV10-3 to TRBJ1-1; D ambiguous. The CDR3 is 12 residues long. Germline V gives CDR1 ENHRY, CDR2 SYGVKD. This CDR3 is CAIGEMNTEAFF. CDR3 bases: TGTGCCATCGGTGAAATGAACACTGAAGCTTTCTTT.

The rearrangement links TRBV5-1 to TRBJ1-1, with D possibly matching TRBD1 (5 bases). The germline gives CDR1 SGHRS, CDR2 YFSETQ. There are 12 residues in the CDR3. The V end was cut by 5 bases, the J end by 6 bases, with 11 bases between. In nucleotides, the CDR3 is TGCGCCAGCAGTCGGGGGGTTTCTGAAGCTTTCTTT. It codes for CASSRGVSEAFF.

The rearrangement joins TRBV6-1 to TRBJ1-3; D gene ambiguous. The CDR3 is made up of 16 amino acids. With 3 bases removed from V and 0 bases from J, the gap between germline ends came to 12 bases. Germline V gene sequence: CDR1 MNHNS, CDR2 SASEGT. The CDR3 loop reads CASSDRAVSSGNTIYF. CDR3 DNA: TGTGCCAGCAGTGACCGAGCGGTAAGCTCTGGAAACACCATATATTTT.

This clone was seen more than once but under ten times. The V gene is TRBV4-2, the J gene TRBJ2-7; D unresolved. V was cut by 4 bases and J by 1 base, with 17 bases left in between. CDR3 length: 16 amino acids. From germline, CDR1 is LGHNA and CDR2 YNFKEQ. This CDR3 is CASSPNTLSTSYEQYF. The CDR3 nucleotides read TGTGCCAGCAGCCCAAACACCCTATCGACGTCCTACGAGCAGTACTTC.

This chain uses TRBV6-5 with TRBJ1-2; 9 bases match TRBD1. V was clipped by 5 bases and J by 5 bases; unmatched bases: 6. Germline CDR1 reads MNHEY; CDR2 reads SVGAGI. This CDR3 is 14 amino acids long. The CDR3 DNA sequence: TGTGCCAGCAGTCGGGACAGGGTCCTATATGGCTACACCTTC. Its protein is CASSRDRVLYGYTF.

The chain recombines TRBV3-1 (or the pseudogene TRBV3-2) with TRBJ1-1, with 7 bases that match TRBD1. The J segment lost 7 bases and the V segment lost 0 bases, leaving 8 bases of the junction unmatched. This CDR3 comprises 15 residues. The germline gives CDR1 LGHDT, CDR2 YNNKEL (reference sequence). This CDR3 reads CASSQDRGTVNEAFF. The CDR3 coding sequence is TGTGCCAGCAGCCAAGACCGGGGGACAGTGAATGAAGCTTTCTTT.

This chain joins TRBV10-1 and TRBJ1-6; no clear D gene. Germline lookup yields CDR1 WNHNN and CDR2 SYGVQD (reference sequence). The CDR3 length is 8 residues. The CDR3 coding sequence is TGCGCGGTTGATGCCCTCCACTTT. Translation gives CAVDALHF.

The rearrangement uses TRBV6-2 or TRBV6-3 and TRBJ1-5; D is possibly TRBD1 (6 bases). The CDR3 consists of 16 residues. Germline V lookup: CDR1 MNHEY, CDR2 SVGEGT. Trimming removed 2 bases from V and 0 bases from J, with 11 bases in between. Here the CDR3 DNA reads TGTGCCAGCAGTTACGCGGGACACTATAGCAATCAGCCCCAGCATTTT. The encoded protein is CASSYAGHYSNQPQHF.

This chain connects TRBV21-1 to TRBJ2-5. TRBV21-1 constitutes a pseudogene. This CDR3 contains 16 residues. The CDR3 reads CASRMGIATLSETQYF. The CDR3 DNA follows: TGTGCCAGCAGGATGGGCATAGCTACACTTTCTGAGACCCAGTACTTC.

The DNA of the CDR3 is TGTGCCAGCAGGCCTGGGGGGACTCTAACCCATGAGCAGTTCTTC. Its translation is CASRPGGTLTHEQFF. The chain recombines TRBV28 with TRBJ2-1; weak D call: TRBD2 (6 bases). Between the trimmed V and J ends, which lost 6 bases and 8 bases, there was a span of 20 bases. The V gene's germline CDR1 is MDHEN and CDR2 SYDVKM. This CDR3 contains 15 residues.

This clone was seen only once. The chain uses TRBV15 and TRBJ1-2; no clear D gene. Germline V lookup: CDR1 LNHNV, CDR2 YYDKDF (reference sequence). The CDR3 consists of 15 residues. V gave up 0 bases and J gave up 4 bases, with 12 bases separating them. CDR3 loop: CATSRDLGIGYGYTF. The DNA of the CDR3 is TGTGCCACCAGCAGAGATTTGGGGATCGGCTATGGCTACACCTTC.

Of note for this clone: Other DNA sequences in this specimen translate into the identical CDR3. This chain uses TRBV27 with TRBJ1-3; D not certain. The CDR3 loop spans 13 amino acids. The V end lost 0 bases, the J end lost 4 bases, and 4 bases lay between the germline ends. Germline CDR1 reads MNHEY; CDR2 reads SMNVEV (reference sequence). Here the CDR3 reads CASSLSRGNTIYF. The CDR3 DNA reads TGTGCCAGCAGTTTATCGAGAGGAAACACCATATATTTT.

The chain is built from TRBV7-9 and TRBJ1-2; D is perhaps TRBD1 (5 bases). The V end was cut by 7 bases, the J end by 6 bases, with 15 bases between. CDR1 SEHNR and CDR2 FQNEAQ come from the germline V gene (reference sequence). CDR3 length: 13 amino acids. This CDR3 reads CASTPGGGDGYTF. As DNA, the CDR3 is TGTGCCAGCACCCCCGGGGGGGGTGATGGCTACACCTTC.

The V gene is TRBV6-5, the J gene TRBJ1-1, with a possible D match to TRBD1 (5 bases). Trimming removed 5 bases at V and 0 bases at J, with 13 bases between. This CDR3 is 15 amino acids long. Looked up from germline, CDR1 is MNHEY and CDR2 is SVGAGI. The CDR3 DNA follows: TGTGCCAGCAGTCCAGGGCGGGACCTGAACACTGAAGCTTTCTTT. Translating it yields CASSPGRDLNTEAFF.

This clone was observed a single time. The V gene is TRBV5-4, the J gene TRBJ2-2; D may correspond to TRBD1 or TRBD2 (7 bases each). V shed 4 bases and J shed 4 bases, with 11 bases lying between them. The V gene's germline CDR1 is SGHNT and CDR2 YYREEE (reference sequence). The CDR3 covers 14 residues. CDR3: CASSQGGITGELFF. The CDR3 nucleotides read TGTGCCAGCAGCCAGGGGGGGATCACCGGGGAGCTGTTTTTT.

J is TRBJ1-5 and V is TRBV12-3 or TRBV12-4; D is ambiguous. V was trimmed by 1 base and J by 5 bases, leaving 6 bases between them. The CDR3 spans 13 residues. The CDR3 region is CASSLGLYQPQHF. Here the CDR3 DNA reads TGTGCCAGCAGTTTAGGTCTTTATCAGCCCCAGCATTTT.

The chain uses TRBV5-1 and TRBJ1-4, with 9 bases fitting TRBD1. There are 16 residues in the CDR3. V shed 4 bases, J shed 8 bases, and the junction held 12 bases outside the gene matches. Germline V gene data show CDR1 as SGHRS and CDR2 as YFSETQ. The CDR3 DNA reads TGCGCCAGCAGCGGGGGCCTGGGACAGGGTTACGAAAAACTGTTTTTT. Its translation is CASSGGLGQGYEKLFF.

The chain combines TRBV4-1 with TRBJ2-7; 7 bases line up with TRBD2. The V and J ends lost 1 base and 3 bases, in that order; junction bases with no gene match: 6. This CDR3 contains 15 residues. CDR1 and CDR2 from the germline V gene are MGHRA and YSYEKL. CDR3 residues: CASSQGMGGDYEQYF. The CDR3 nucleotides read TGCGCCAGCAGCCAAGGGATGGGGGGGGACTACGAGCAGTACTTC.

This rearrangement joins TRBV2 to TRBJ1-2; 7 bases align to TRBD1. The length of the CDR3 is 13 residues. Unmatched junction bases numbered 3, after V lost 6 bases and J lost 2 bases. Germline CDR1 reads SNHLY; CDR2 reads FYNNEI. CDR3: CASRTDRNYGYTF. The CDR3, as DNA: TGTGCCAGCAGAACGGACAGGAACTATGGCTACACCTTC.

The chain employs TRBV15 and TRBJ1-2; D is unclear. The V end was cut by 1 base, the J end by 8 bases, with 17 bases between. The CDR3 length is 15 residues. Germline CDR1 and CDR2: LNHNV and YYDKDF (reference sequence). The CDR3 is CATSRGNLREGGYTF. CDR3 DNA sequence: TGTGCCACCAGCAGAGGCAATTTGAGGGAAGGGGGCTACACCTTC.

The chain couples TRBV6-5 to TRBJ1-1; D remains unclear. V was clipped by 5 bases and J by 4 bases, with 14 bases between them. There are 14 residues in the CDR3. Germline CDR1 is MNHEY and CDR2 is SVGAGI. CDR3 loop: CASSPVAEGTEAFF. CDR3 in DNA: TGTGCCAGCAGTCCCGTTGCGGAGGGCACTGAAGCTTTCTTT.